This T cell receptor (beta chain) was captured by sequencing in a study of shared clonotypes between healthy human individuals. Regarding the study as a whole: Read depth was anticipated to influence clonotype sharing among donors.

Free of recent acute infections or vaccinations, the donors were healthy HIV-negative adults. Replicate PCRs for unsorted PBMC used around 280 ng DNA (about 30,000 T cell genomes). Ten immunoSEQ deep assay plates were used to sequence unsorted PBMC DNA. Assay: immunoSEQ multiplex PCR; the TCRdb copy retains only in-frame clones and omits some. The sample lists roughly 500,000 clones, roughly 77% occurring once. Concerning this clone: As yet, its antigen is unknown.

In germline, CDR1 is MNHNS, CDR2 SASEGT. V was pared by 1 base and J by 2 bases, with 3 bases of the junction left unmatched. CDR3 length equals 17 residues. The chain couples TRBV6-1 to TRBJ2-6; TRBD1 agrees at 9 bases. Source material: PBMCs. The receptor comes from a middle-aged woman in good health. Some clones in this sample may be carry-over from other donors' samples. The CDR3, as DNA: TGTGCCAGCAGTGAAGACAGGGGGCGGGCTGGGGCCAACGTCCTGACTTTC. Residues: CASSEDRGRAGANVLTF.